Presented here are 13 T cell receptor beta chains from one specimen sequenced in a study of T-cell reconstitution after alpha-beta-depleted transplantation in children. Unique molecular identifiers were built into the TCRbeta library. TCRdb reanalysed the PCR reads using MiXCR and keeps one entry per CDR3 protein. The sample gives about 200,000 distinct CDR3 sequences, roughly 15% of which show up once; roughly 13% is in the top ten. Sequenced material: PBMCs from the stem cell graft donor, taken from the stem cell graft. The receptor source for this set is a human donor who donated a stem cell graft to a child with acute lymphoblastic leukemia.

Many counts were recorded for this clonotype. The V gene is TRBV5-1, the J gene TRBJ1-2, with 8 bases fitting TRBD1. The V gene end was trimmed by 1 base and the J gene end by 4 bases; junction bases not matched to a gene: 6. There are 15 residues in the CDR3. Germline V lookup: CDR1 SGHRS, CDR2 YFSETQ. For the CDR3, the DNA is TGCGCCAGCAGCTTGTCTTCCGGGACAGGCTATGGCTACACCTTC. Amino acids: CASSLSSGTGYGYTF.

This clonotype has ten or more counts. The chain uses TRBV12-3 or TRBV12-4 and TRBJ2-5; 7 positions agree with TRBD2. The CDR3 consists of 16 residues. The trim removed 3 bases at V and 4 bases at J, leaving 11 bases unmatched. The CDR3 region has the DNA TGTGCCAGCAGTTTTGTGGCGGGAGAGGGGTTAGAGACCCAGTACTTC. This sequence encodes CASSFVAGEGLETQYF.

This clonotype was counted at least ten times. The chain carries TRBV5-1 and TRBJ2-1; a possible D gene is TRBD2 (5 bases). V was trimmed by 0 bases and J by 1 base, leaving 8 bases between them. The germline CDR1 and CDR2 sequences are SGHRS and YFSETQ. This CDR3 is built from 15 residues. This CDR3 reads CASSLAGLSYNEQFF. CDR3 coding DNA: TGCGCCAGCAGCTTGGCCGGACTTTCCTACAATGAGCAGTTCTTC.

Here the CDR3 reads CASSPVGLRTDTQYF. CDR3 sequence (DNA): TGTGCCAGCAGCCCTGTAGGACTACGCACAGATACGCAGTATTTT. V gene TRBV4-2 combines with J gene TRBJ2-3; tentatively, D is TRBD2 (6 bases). Germline V gene data show CDR1 as LGHNA and CDR2 as YNFKEQ. The CDR3 has 15 residues. Trimming took 4 bases from V and 1 from J, leaving 12 bases between them.

In this sample, this clonotype turned up a few times. V usage is TRBV7-9 and J usage is TRBJ2-7; perhaps TRBD1 as D (5 bases). Between the trimmed V and J ends, which lost 4 bases and 2 bases, there was a span of 15 bases. CDR3 size: 15 residues. The germline CDR1 and CDR2 sequences are SEHNR and FQNEAQ (reference sequence). The CDR3 is CASSSGLTAAYEQYF. The CDR3 DNA sequence: TGTGCCAGCAGCTCCGGTTTGACAGCAGCCTACGAGCAGTACTTC.

The V call is TRBV19, the J call TRBJ1-3; TRBD1 aligns across 8 bases. Trimming cost V 4 bases and J 5 bases; bases outside gene matches: 16. The CDR3 loop spans 18 amino acids. CDR1 is LNHDA and CDR2 is SQIVND in the germline V gene (reference sequence). The chain's CDR3 is CASSNRGRDRRIRNTIYF. The CDR3 nucleotides are TGTGCCAGTAGTAATCGAGGCCGGGACAGGAGAATAAGAAACACCATATATTTT.

Many counts were recorded for this clonotype. The chain couples TRBV5-1 to TRBJ2-5; possibly TRBD2 for D (6 bases). Germline loops: CDR1 SGHRS, CDR2 YFSETQ. The V and J ends lost 1 base and 5 bases respectively, with 15 bases between them. CDR3 length equals 15 residues. CDR3 loop: CASSLTDYKRETQYF. CDR3 sequence (DNA): TGCGCCAGCAGCTTGACGGACTACAAAAGGGAGACCCAGTACTTC. The whole variable domain, remainder taken from reference TRBV5-1 and TRBJ2-5, is KAGVTQTPRYLIKTRGQQVTLSCSPISGHRSVSWYQQTPGQGLQFLFEYFSETQRNKGNFPGRFSGRQFSNSRSEMNVSTLELGDSALYLCASSLTDYKRETQYFGPGTRLLVL.

This clonotype showed up many times. The chain has TRBV7-9 and TRBJ2-6; the D gene is possibly TRBD2 (6 bases). Germline CDR1 and CDR2: SEHNR and FQNEAQ (reference sequence). V was clipped by 5 bases and J by 3 bases, with 14 bases between them. CDR3 length equals 16 residues. The CDR3 sequence: CASSHPGGSGANVLTF. CDR3 bases: TGTGCCAGCAGCCACCCTGGAGGGAGTGGGGCCAACGTCCTGACTTTC.

The sample holds many counts of this clonotype. The chain is built from TRBV5-1 and TRBJ2-1; 13 bases align to TRBD2. J was trimmed by 6 bases and V by 4 bases; bases with no gene match: 1. In germline, CDR1 is SGHRS, CDR2 YFSETQ. This CDR3 is 14 amino acids long. CDR3 bases: TGCGCCAGCAGCACTAGCGGGAGGGCCAATGAGCAGTTCTTC. Protein sequence: CASSTSGRANEQFF.

This clonotype was detected ten times or more. This chain connects TRBV5-1 to TRBJ1-1, with D perhaps TRBD1 (5 bases). In germline, CDR1 is SGHRS, CDR2 YFSETQ. V was cut by 4 bases and J by 1 base, with 14 bases left in between. CDR3 length: 15 amino acids. The CDR3 DNA sequence: TGCGCCAGCAGCATTGGGACTCAGAAGAACACTGAAGCTTTCTTT. It is translated as CASSIGTQKNTEAFF.

This clonotype was observed at least ten times. This rearrangement joins TRBV6-1 to TRBJ1-5; D ambiguous. The CDR3 consists of 14 residues. Germline values: CDR1 MNHNS, CDR2 SASEGT. V dropped 6 bases and J dropped 5 bases, with 14 bases sitting between them. In nucleotides, the CDR3 is TGTGCCAGCAGCTTCTATAGACAAGATCAGCCCCAGCATTTT. Encoded protein: CASSFYRQDQPQHF.

In this sample, this clonotype turned up many times. The chain is built from TRBV5-1 and TRBJ2-7; 11 bases agree with TRBD2. Trimming at V came to 4 bases and at J to 6 bases, leaving 3 bases not matched to a gene. Germline CDR1 and CDR2: SGHRS and YFSETQ. CDR3 length: 13 amino acids. CDR3 in amino acids: CASSAGLAGEQYF. CDR3 sequence (DNA): TGCGCCAGCAGCGCCGGACTAGCGGGCGAGCAGTACTTC.

The chain uses TRBV5-1 and TRBJ2-1; 15 nucleotides line up with TRBD2. V shed 0 bases and J 9 bases; nucleotides not matched to a gene: 7. The germline CDR1 and CDR2 sequences are SGHRS and YFSETQ. The CDR3 sequence is 17 residues long. The CDR3 sequence: CASSLAGLAGGRIEQFF. Written as DNA, the CDR3 is TGCGCCAGCAGCTTGGCCGGACTAGCGGGAGGGAGGATTGAGCAGTTCTTC.